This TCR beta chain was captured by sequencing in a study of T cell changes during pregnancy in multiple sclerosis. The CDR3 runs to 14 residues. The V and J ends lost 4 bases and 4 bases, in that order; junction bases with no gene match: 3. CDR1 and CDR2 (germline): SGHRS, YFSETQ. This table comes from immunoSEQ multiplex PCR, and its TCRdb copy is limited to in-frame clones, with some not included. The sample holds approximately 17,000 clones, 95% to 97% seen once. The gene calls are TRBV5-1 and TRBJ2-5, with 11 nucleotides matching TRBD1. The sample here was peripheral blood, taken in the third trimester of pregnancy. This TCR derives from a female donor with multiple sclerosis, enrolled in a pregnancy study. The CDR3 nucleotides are TGCGCCAGCAGCCCAGGGACAGGGGGAGAGACCCAGTACTTC. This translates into CASSPGTGGETQYF.